Following are 5 T cell receptor beta chains from one sample sequenced in a study of neoadjuvant nivolumab and ipilimumab in lung cancer. Profiling relied on immunoSEQ multiplex PCR, and the TCRdb table lists in-frame clones only, not all of them. The table includes over 25,000 clones, nearly 85% detected once. Specimen: tumor tissue, collected after neoadjuvant nivolumab, alone or with ipilimumab, at or shortly before surgery. All receptors derive from an adult with non-small cell lung cancer.

The CDR3: CASSLRAINEKLFF. CDR3 bases: TGTGCCAGCAGTTTAAGGGCAATTAATGAAAAACTGTTTTTT. The chain carries TRBV28 and TRBJ1-4; D remains ambiguous. Germline assignment: CDR1 MDHEN and CDR2 SYDVKM. Trimming left V 2 bases short and J 4 bases short, with 8 bases between. CDR3 length equals 14 residues.

The table lists this clone with a count of one. The rearrangement links TRBV6-6 to TRBJ2-2; 9 bases are shared with TRBD2. The CDR3 consists of 15 residues. From germline, CDR1 is MNHNY and CDR2 SVGAGI (reference sequence). V lost 3 bases, J lost 5 bases, and 4 bases stayed unmatched. CDR3 sequence reads: CASSYSGGRTGELFF. The CDR3 nucleotides read TGTGCCAGCAGTTATAGCGGGGGTCGGACCGGGGAGCTGTTTTTT.

The chain links TRBV7-6 to TRBJ2-1; tentative D call: TRBD1 (6 bases). Germline-derived CDR1 and CDR2 are SGHVS and FNYEAQ. This CDR3 is 16 amino acids long. V dropped 4 bases and J dropped 5 bases, with 18 bases sitting between them. In DNA form, the CDR3 reads TGTGCCAGCAGCTACGATGCCAGGACAGACGACAATGAGCAGTTCTTC. This sequence encodes CASSYDARTDDNEQFF.

The chain recombines TRBV7-9 with TRBJ2-1, with D possibly matching TRBD2 (7 bases). This CDR3 is 18 amino acids long. The germline V and J ends were trimmed by 1 base and 0 bases, with 16 bases remaining between them. Germline-derived CDR1 and CDR2 are SEHNR and FQNEAQ (reference sequence). CDR3 in amino acids: CASSLVGWEGGSYNEQFF. The CDR3 nucleotides are TGTGCCAGCAGCTTAGTCGGGTGGGAGGGGGGCTCCTACAATGAGCAGTTCTTC.

The V gene is TRBV28, the J gene TRBJ1-1, with 7 positions matching TRBD1. V lost 5 bases, J lost 7 bases, and 10 bases stayed unmatched. The CDR3 runs 14 residues. CDR1 is MDHEN, CDR2 SYDVKM, per germline. CDR3 protein: CASSHYDREVEAFF. The CDR3 DNA reads TGTGCCAGCAGTCACTACGACAGGGAGGTTGAAGCTTTCTTT.